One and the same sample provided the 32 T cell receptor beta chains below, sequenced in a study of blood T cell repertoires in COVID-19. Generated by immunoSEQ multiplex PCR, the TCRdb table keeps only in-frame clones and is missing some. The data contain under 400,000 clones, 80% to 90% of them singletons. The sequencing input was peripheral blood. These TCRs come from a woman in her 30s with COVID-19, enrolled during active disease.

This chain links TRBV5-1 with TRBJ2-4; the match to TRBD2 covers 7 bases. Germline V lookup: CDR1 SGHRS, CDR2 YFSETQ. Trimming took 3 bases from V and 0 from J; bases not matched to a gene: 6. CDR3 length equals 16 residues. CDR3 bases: TGCGCCAGCAGCTCTGGCGGGGGACTAGCCAAAAACATTCAGTACTTC. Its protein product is CASSSGGGLAKNIQYF.

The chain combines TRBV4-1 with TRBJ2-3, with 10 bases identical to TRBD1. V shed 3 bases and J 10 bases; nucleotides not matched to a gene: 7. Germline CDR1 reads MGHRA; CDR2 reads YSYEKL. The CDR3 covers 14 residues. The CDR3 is CASSQPGQGLPQYF. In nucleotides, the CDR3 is TGCGCCAGCAGCCAGCCGGGACAGGGGTTGCCGCAGTATTTT.

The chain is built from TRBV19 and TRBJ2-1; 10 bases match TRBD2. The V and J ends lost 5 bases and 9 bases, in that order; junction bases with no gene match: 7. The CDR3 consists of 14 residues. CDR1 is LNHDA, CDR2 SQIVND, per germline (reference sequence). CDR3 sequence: CASSFEREGSEQFF. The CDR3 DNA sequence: TGTGCCAGTAGTTTCGAGCGGGAGGGGAGTGAGCAGTTCTTC.

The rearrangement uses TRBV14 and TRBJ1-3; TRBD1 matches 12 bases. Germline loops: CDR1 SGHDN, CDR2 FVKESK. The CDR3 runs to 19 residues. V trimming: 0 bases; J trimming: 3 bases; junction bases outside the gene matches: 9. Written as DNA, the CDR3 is TGTGCCAGCAGCCAAGATCTTTGGGGACAGGGGGCGCTTGGAAACACCATATATTTT. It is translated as CASSQDLWGQGALGNTIYF. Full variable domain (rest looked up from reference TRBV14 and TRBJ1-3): EAGVTQFPSHSVIEKGQTVTLRCDPISGHDNLYWYRRVMGKEIKFLLHFVKESKQDESGMPNNRFLAERTGGTYSTLKVQPAELEDSGVYFCASSQDLWGQGALGNTIYFGEGSWLTVV.

The CDR3 protein is CASSSHGGSVNEQYF. The CDR3 DNA sequence: TGTGCCAGCAGTTCCCACGGGGGTAGCGTCAACGAGCAGTACTTC. J is TRBJ2-7 and V is TRBV6-6; possibly TRBD2 for D (6 bases). Germline CDR1 and CDR2: MNHNY and SVGAGI (reference sequence). The CDR3 has 15 amino acids. Between the trimmed V and J ends, which lost 4 bases and 5 bases, there was a span of 18 bases.

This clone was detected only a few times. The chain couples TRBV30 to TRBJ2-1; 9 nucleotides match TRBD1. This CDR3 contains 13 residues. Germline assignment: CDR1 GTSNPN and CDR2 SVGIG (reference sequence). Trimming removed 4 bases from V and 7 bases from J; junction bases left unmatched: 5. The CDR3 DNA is TGTGCCTGGACCCGGACAGGGGTGAATGAGCAGTTCTTC. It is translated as CAWTRTGVNEQFF. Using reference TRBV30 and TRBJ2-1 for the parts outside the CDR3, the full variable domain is SQTIHQWPATLVQPVGSPLSLECTVEGTSNPNLYWYRQAAGRGLQLLFYSVGIGQISSEVPQNLSASRPQDRQFILSSKKLLLSDSGFYLCAWTRTGVNEQFFGPGTRLTVL.

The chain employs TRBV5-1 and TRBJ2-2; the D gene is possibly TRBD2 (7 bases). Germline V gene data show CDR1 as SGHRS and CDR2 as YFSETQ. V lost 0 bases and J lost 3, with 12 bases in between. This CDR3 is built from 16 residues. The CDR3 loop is CASSLGAGADTGELFF. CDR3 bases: TGCGCCAGCAGCTTGGGTGCGGGGGCGGACACCGGGGAGCTGTTTTTT.

In nucleotides, the CDR3 is TGTGCCAGTAGTAGAGAAACCGGGACAGGGGGCGCTGGGGCCAACGTCCTGACTTTC. It specifies CASSRETGTGGAGANVLTF. The J gene is TRBJ2-6, the V gene TRBV19, with 12 bases fitting TRBD1. V dropped 4 bases and J dropped 2; count of bases not matched to a gene: 9. Germline lookup yields CDR1 LNHDA and CDR2 SQIVND (reference sequence). The CDR3 has 19 amino acids.

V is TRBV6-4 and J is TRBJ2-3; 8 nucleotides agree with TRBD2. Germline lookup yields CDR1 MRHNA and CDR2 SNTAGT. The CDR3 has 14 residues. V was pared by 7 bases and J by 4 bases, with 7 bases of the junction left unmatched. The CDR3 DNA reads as TGTGCCAGCAAGGCTAGCGGGTCCTCAGATACGCAGTATTTT. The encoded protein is CASKASGSSDTQYF.

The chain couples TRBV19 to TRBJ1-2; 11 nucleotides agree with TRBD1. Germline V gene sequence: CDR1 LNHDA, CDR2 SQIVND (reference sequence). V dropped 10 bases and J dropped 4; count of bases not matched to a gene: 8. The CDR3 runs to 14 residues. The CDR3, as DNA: TGTGCCAAGGACAGGGGGCCGGGTAGCTATGGCTACACCTTC. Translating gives CAKDRGPGSYGYTF.

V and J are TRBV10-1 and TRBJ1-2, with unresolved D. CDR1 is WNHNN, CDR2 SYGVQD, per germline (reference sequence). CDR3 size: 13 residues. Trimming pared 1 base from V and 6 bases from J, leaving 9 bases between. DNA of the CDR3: TGCGCCAGCAGTGAGTTTTCCGAGCATGGCTACACCTTC. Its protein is CASSEFSEHGYTF.

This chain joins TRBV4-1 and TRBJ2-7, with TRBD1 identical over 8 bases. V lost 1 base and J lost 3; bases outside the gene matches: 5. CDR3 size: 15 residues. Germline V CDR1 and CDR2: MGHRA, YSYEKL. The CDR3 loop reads CASSQGDRRYYEQYF. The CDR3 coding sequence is TGCGCCAGCAGCCAAGGGGACAGGCGATACTACGAGCAGTACTTC.

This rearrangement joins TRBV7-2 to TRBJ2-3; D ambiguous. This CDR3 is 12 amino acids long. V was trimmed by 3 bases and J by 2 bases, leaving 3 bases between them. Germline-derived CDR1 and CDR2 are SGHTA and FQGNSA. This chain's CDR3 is CASSFYTDTQYF. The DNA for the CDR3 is TGTGCCAGCAGCTTTTACACAGATACGCAGTATTTT.

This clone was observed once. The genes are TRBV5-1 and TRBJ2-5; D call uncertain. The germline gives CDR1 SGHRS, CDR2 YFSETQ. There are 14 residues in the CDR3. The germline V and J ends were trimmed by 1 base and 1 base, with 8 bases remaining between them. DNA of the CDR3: TGCGCCAGCAGCTTGTCGAACATCCAAGAGACCCAGTACTTC. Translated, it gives CASSLSNIQETQYF.

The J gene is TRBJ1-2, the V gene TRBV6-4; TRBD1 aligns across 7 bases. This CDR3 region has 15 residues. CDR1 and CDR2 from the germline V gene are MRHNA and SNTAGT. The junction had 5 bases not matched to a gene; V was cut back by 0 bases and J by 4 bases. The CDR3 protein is CASSDSRDSPYGYTF. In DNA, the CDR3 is TGTGCCAGCAGTGACTCGCGGGACAGCCCCTATGGCTACACCTTC.

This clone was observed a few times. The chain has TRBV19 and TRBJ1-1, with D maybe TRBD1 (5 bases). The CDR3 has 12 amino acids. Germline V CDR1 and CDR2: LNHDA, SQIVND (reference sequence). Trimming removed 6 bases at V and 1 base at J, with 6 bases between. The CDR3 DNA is TGTGCCAGTAGCCAGGGGAACACTGAAGCTTTCTTT. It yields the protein CASSQGNTEAFF.

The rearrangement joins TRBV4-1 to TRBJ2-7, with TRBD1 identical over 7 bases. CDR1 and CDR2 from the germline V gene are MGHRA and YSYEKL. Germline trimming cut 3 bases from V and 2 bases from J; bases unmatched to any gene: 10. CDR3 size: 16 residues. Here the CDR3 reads CASSQVPETGAYEQYF. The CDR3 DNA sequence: TGCGCCAGCAGCCAGGTTCCCGAAACAGGGGCCTACGAGCAGTACTTC.

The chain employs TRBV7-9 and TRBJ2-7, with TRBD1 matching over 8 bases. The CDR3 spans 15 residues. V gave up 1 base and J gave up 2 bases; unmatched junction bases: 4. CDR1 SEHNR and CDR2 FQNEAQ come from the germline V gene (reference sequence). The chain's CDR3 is CASSLDRGAPYEQYF. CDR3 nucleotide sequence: TGTGCCAGCAGCTTAGACAGGGGGGCTCCCTACGAGCAGTACTTC.

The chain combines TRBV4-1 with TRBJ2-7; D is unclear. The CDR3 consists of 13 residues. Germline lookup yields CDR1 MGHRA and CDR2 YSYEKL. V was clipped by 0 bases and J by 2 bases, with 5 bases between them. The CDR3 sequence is CASSQDSAYEQYF. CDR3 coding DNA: TGCGCCAGCAGCCAAGATTCGGCCTACGAGCAGTACTTC.

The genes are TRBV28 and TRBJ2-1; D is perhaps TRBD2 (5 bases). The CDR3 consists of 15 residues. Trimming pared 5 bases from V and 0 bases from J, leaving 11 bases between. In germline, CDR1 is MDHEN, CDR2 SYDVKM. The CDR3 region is CASSPDSRSYNEQFF. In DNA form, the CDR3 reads TGTGCCAGCAGTCCGGACTCACGCTCCTACAATGAGCAGTTCTTC.

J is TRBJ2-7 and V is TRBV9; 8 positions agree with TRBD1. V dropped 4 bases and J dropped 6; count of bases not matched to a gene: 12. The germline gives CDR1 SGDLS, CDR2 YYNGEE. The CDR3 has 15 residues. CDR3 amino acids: CASSPLGQGAAEQYF. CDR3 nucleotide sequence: TGTGCCAGCAGCCCCCTTGGGCAGGGGGCCGCCGAGCAGTACTTC. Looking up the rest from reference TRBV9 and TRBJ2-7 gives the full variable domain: DSGVTQTPKHLITATGQRVTLRCSPRSGDLSVYWYQQSLDQGLQFLIQYYNGEERAKGNILERFSAQQFPDLHSELNLSSLELGDSALYFCASSPLGQGAAEQYFGPGTRLTVT.

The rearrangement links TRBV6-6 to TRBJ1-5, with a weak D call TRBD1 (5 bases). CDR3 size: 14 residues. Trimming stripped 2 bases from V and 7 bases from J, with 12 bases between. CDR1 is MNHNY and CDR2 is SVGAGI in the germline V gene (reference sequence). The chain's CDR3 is CASSYPGGWQPQHF. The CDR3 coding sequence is TGTGCCAGCAGTTACCCGGGGGGATGGCAGCCCCAGCATTTT.

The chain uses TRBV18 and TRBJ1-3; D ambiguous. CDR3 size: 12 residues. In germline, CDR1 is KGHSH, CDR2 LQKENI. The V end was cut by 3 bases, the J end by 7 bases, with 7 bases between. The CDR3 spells CASSPVENTIYF. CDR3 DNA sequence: TGTGCCAGCTCACCGGTCGAGAACACCATATATTTT. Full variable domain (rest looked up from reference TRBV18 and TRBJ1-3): NAGVMQNPRHLVRRRGQEARLRCSPMKGHSHVYWYRQLPEEGLKFMVYLQKENIIDESGMPKERFSAEFPKEGPSILRIQQVVRGDSAAYFCASSPVENTIYFGEGSWLTVV.

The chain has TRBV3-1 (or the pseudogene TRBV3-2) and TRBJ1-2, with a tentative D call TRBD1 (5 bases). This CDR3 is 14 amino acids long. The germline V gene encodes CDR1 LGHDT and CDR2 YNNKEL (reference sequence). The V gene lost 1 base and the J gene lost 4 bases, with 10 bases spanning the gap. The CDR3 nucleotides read TGTGCCAGCAGCCAAGGAGAAGGGGTCTATGGCTACACCTTC. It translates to CASSQGEGVYGYTF.

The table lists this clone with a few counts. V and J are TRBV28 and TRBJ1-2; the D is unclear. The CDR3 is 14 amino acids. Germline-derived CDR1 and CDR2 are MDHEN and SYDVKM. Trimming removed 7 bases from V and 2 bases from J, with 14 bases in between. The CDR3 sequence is CASTLGPANYGYTF. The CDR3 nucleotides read TGTGCCAGCACCCTTGGGCCCGCCAACTATGGCTACACCTTC.

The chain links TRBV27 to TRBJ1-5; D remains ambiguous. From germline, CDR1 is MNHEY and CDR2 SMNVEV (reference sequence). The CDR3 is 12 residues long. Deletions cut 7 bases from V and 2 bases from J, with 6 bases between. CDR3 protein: CASTLGNQPQHF. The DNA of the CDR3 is TGTGCCAGCACCCTTGGCAATCAGCCCCAGCATTTT.

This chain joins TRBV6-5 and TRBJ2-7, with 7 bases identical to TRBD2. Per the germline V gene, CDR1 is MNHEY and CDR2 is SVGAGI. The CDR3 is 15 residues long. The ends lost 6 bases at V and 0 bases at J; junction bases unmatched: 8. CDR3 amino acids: CASRKHGGSSYEQYF. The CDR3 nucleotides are TGTGCCAGCAGAAAACACGGGGGGAGCTCCTACGAGCAGTACTTC.

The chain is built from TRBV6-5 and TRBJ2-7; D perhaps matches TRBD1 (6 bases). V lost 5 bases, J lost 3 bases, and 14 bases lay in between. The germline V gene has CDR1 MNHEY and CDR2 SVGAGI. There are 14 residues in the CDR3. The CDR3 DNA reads TGTGCCAGCAGTAGCCTTGCAGGGGACTACGAGCAGTACTTC. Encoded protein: CASSSLAGDYEQYF.

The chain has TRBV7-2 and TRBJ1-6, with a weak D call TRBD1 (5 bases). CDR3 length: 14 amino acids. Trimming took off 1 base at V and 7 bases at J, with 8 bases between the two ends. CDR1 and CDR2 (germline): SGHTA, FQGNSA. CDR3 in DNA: TGTGCCAGCAGCTTAGAGACAGCAAATTCACCCCTCCACTTT. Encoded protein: CASSLETANSPLHF.

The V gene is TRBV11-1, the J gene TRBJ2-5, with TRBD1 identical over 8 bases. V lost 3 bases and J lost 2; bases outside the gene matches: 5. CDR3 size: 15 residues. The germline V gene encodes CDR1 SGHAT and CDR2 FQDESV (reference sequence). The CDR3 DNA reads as TGTGCCAGCAGCTTTCCTACAGGGGGTCAAGAGACCCAGTACTTC. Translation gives CASSFPTGGQETQYF.

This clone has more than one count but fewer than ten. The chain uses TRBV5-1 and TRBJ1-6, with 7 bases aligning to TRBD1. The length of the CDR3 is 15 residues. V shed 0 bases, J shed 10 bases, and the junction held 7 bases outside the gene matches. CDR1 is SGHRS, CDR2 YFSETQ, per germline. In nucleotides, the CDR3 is TGCGCCAGCAGCTTGGCGGACAGGCAAGGGTCACCCCTCCACTTT. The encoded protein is CASSLADRQGSPLHF.

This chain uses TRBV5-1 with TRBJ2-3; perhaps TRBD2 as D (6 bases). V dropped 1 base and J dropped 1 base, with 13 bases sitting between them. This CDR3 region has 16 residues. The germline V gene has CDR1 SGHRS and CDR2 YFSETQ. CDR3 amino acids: CASSLQSLAGTDTQYF. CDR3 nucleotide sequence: TGCGCCAGCAGCTTGCAATCTTTAGCGGGCACAGATACGCAGTATTTT.